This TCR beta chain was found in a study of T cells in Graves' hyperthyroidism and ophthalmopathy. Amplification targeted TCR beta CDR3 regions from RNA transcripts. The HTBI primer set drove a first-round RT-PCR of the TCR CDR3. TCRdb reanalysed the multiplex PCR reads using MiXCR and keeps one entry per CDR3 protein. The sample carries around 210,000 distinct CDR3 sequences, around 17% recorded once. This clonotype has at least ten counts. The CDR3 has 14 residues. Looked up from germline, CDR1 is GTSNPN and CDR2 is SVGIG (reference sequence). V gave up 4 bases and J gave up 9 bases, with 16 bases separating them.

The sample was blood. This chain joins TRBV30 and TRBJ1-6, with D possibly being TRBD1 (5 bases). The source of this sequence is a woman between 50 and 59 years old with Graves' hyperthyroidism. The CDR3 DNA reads TGTGCCTGGATGGGCCTCAAGGGGAGTTCACCCCTCCACTTT. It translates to CAWMGLKGSSPLHF. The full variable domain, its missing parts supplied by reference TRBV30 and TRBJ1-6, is SQTIHQWPATLVQPVGSPLSLECTVEGTSNPNLYWYRQAAGRGLQLLFYSVGIGQISSEVPQNLSASRPQDRQFILSSKKLLLSDSGFYLCAWMGLKGSSPLHFGNGTRLTVT.